The present T cell receptor (beta chain) was sequenced within a study of T cells after yellow fever vaccination. Looking at the study overall: It was SMART-Seq v4 Ultra Low Input that prepared the fractions with low cell numbers.

Regarding this clonotype: The antigen is unknown.

CDR3 length: 14 amino acids. In germline, CDR1 is SGHDT, CDR2 YYEEEE. Trimming took 2 bases from V and 9 from J, leaving 15 bases between them. MiXCR was run by TCRdb on the 5' RACE reads, yielding one entry per CDR3 protein. Of about 340,000 distinct CDR3 sequences in the sample, about 8.7% were seen once. Study-wide results and caveats: Abundant clonotypes from the bulk population could contaminate FACS-sorted repertoires. Though weaker, the secondary response peaked faster, on day 5 versus 15.

This chain links TRBV5-6 with TRBJ2-4, with D possibly TRBD2 on 5 matching bases. Source: PBMCs, taken on the day of the first yellow fever vaccination. This sequence was found in a man aged 18 to 35 who received the YFV17D yellow fever vaccine. DNA of the CDR3: TGTGCCAGCAGCTTCGGGGAACAAAGGAGCATTCAGTACTTC. Residues: CASSFGEQRSIQYF.